The source of this T cell receptor beta chain is a study of early T cells in non-severe SARS-CoV-2 infection. On the study more broadly: The authors sequenced bulk RNA from unsorted whole blood, leaving chains unpaired. Study findings and constraints: Sequences matched to VDJdb favored anti-spike CD8 responses, while private and CD4 specificities were missed.

Trimming at V came to 6 bases and at J to 2 bases, leaving 6 bases not matched to a gene. CDR3 length: 15 amino acids. Germline CDR1 and CDR2: KGHSH and LQKENI. Unique molecular identifier tags were affixed to discrete cDNA molecules. A single record per CDR3 protein comes from TCRdb applying MiXCR to the 5' RACE reads. The sample lists about 83,000 distinct CDR3 sequences; 10% to 15% were seen once. In regard to this clonotype: Its antigen is still unknown.

The sequenced sample consisted of whole blood. The chain carries TRBV18 and TRBJ2-1; 8 bases align to TRBD1. This clonotype originated in an adult who was a healthcare worker with PCR-confirmed SARS-CoV-2 infection or an uninfected control (not recorded which). The CDR3 bases are TGTGCCAGCTCCCAACAGGGGGGCCCCTACAATGAGCAGTTCTTC. This encodes CASSQQGGPYNEQFF.